These 4 T cell receptor beta chains originate from one sample sequenced in a study of human T cells and chemical hapten exposure. Time point reported: healthy volunteer bleed at 2 weeks. The study extracted total RNA from unfractionated whole blood. TCRdb passed the RACE reads through MiXCR, listing each CDR3 protein once. The repertoire holds tens of thousands of distinct CDR3 sequences, with around 4% as singletons. The sequencing input was whole blood. The receptor set was obtained from a female donor in good health. Some clones in this sample may be carry-over from other donors' samples.

The table lists this clonotype with many counts. The chain uses TRBV5-1 and TRBJ1-1, with TRBD1 matching 7 bases. The CDR3 contains 14 residues. Germline CDR1 SGHRS, CDR2 YFSETQ. Trimming removed 4 bases from V and 4 bases from J; junction bases left unmatched: 7. Written as DNA, the CDR3 is TGCGCCAGCAGCCCAACGACAGGGAGCACTGAAGCTTTCTTT. This gives the protein CASSPTTGSTEAFF.

This chain uses TRBV20-1 with TRBJ2-3, with 10 bases aligning to TRBD2. Germline loops: CDR1 DFQATT, CDR2 SNEGSKA (reference sequence). J gave up 3 bases and V 3 bases, and 9 bases lay outside the gene matches. The length of the CDR3 is 16 residues. The CDR3 coding sequence is TGCAGTGCTAGCCCACTGTCTAGCGGGGGTACAGATACGCAGTATTTT. This gives the protein CSASPLSSGGTDTQYF.

This clonotype was detected many times. The rearrangement links TRBV10-2 to TRBJ2-6; TRBD1 or TRBD2 may be the D gene (5 bases each). Germline CDR1 reads WSHSY; CDR2 reads SAAADI. Trimming left V 8 bases short and J 0 bases short, with 14 bases between. The CDR3 covers 16 residues. The CDR3: CASERDVGSGANVLTF. DNA for the CDR3: TGCGCCAGCGAAAGGGACGTCGGCTCTGGGGCCAACGTCCTGACTTTC.

This clonotype occurred many times. The chain combines TRBV6-5 with TRBJ1-1, with no clear D. Germline assignment: CDR1 MNHEY and CDR2 SVGAGI. The ends were cut back, 2 bases at V and 0 bases at J, with 7 bases in the middle. The CDR3 consists of 14 residues. DNA for the CDR3: TGTGCCAGCAGTTACGGCCGGATGAACACTGAAGCTTTCTTT. Its protein product is CASSYGRMNTEAFF.